The T cell receptor beta chain under discussion was sequenced for a study of shared clonotypes between healthy human individuals. The overall study: Plates per donor: three CD4 naive, three CD4 memory, two CD8 naive, one CD8 memory. Broader study findings: Rarefaction revealed incomplete sorted-subset sequencing despite large depth. With four donors compared, roughly 4.9% of naive CD4 clonotypes were shared.

Each sorted subset replicate got 200 ng genomic DNA, about 33,000 genomes. Data came from immunoSEQ multiplex PCR; TCRdb stores just in-frame clones and leaves some out. Seen here are about 110,000 clones, 68% observed once, and the top ten hold around 25%. J was trimmed by 6 bases and V by 4 bases; bases with no gene match: 6. The V gene's germline CDR1 is MNHEY and CDR2 SMNVEV (reference sequence). The CDR3 totals 14 residues. Regarding this clone: Antigen specificity is unknown.

The sample comprised memory CD8+ T cells sorted from blood. Subset here: CD45RO+ cells pooled with CCR7-negative TemRA cells. The receptor's source is a woman in her 30s in good health. The chain couples TRBV27 to TRBJ1-1; 9 bases line up with TRBD1. Written as DNA, the CDR3 is TGTGCCAGCAGTTCGCCGGACAGGGGCCCTGAAGCTTTCTTT. This translates into CASSSPDRGPEAFF.